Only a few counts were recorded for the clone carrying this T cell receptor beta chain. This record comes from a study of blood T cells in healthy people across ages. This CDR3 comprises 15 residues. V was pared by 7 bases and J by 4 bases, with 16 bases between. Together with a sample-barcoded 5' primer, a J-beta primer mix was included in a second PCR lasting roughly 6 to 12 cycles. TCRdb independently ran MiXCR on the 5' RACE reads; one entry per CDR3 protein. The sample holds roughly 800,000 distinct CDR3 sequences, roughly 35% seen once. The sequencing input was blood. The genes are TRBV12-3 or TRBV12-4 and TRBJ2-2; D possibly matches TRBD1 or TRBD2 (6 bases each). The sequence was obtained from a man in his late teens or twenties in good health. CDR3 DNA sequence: TGTGCCAGCACCCCCTCCGGGGGCTTCACCGGGGAGCTGTTTTTT. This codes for CASTPSGGFTGELFF.